The 7 T cell receptor beta chains given below trace back to one sample, sequenced in a study of blood T cell repertoires in COVID-19. The method was immunoSEQ multiplex PCR; TCRdb's version includes in-frame clones alone and lacks a portion of them. The table has approximately 87,000 clones, 65% to 85% seen once. Sequenced sample: peripheral blood. The receptors originated from a woman older than 75 with acute or convalescent COVID-19.

This clone was detected a few times. This chain connects TRBV27 to TRBJ2-7, with a tentative D call TRBD2 (5 bases). The CDR3 extends over 15 amino acids. V was trimmed by 3 bases and J by 0 bases, leaving 12 bases between them. Per the germline V gene, CDR1 is MNHEY and CDR2 is SMNVEV (reference sequence). The CDR3 bases are TGTGCCAGCAGTTTGACCTCACTAGGCTCCTACGAGCAGTACTTC. This encodes CASSLTSLGSYEQYF.

The chain has TRBV18 and TRBJ2-3; D is perhaps TRBD2 (5 bases). Germline loops: CDR1 KGHSH, CDR2 LQKENI. The CDR3 covers 13 residues. V gave up 3 bases and J gave up 6 bases, with 10 bases separating them. CDR3 loop: CASSPSGVDTQYF. Written as DNA, the CDR3 is TGTGCCAGCTCACCGAGCGGTGTGGATACGCAGTATTTT.

This clone occurred a few times. The chain recombines TRBV16 with TRBJ1-5; no clear D gene. The CDR3 extends over 16 amino acids. The germline CDR1 and CDR2 sequences are KGHSY and FQNENV. Trimming stripped 3 bases from V and 6 bases from J, with 18 bases between. The CDR3: CASSHPLPGLSQPQHF. CDR3 coding DNA: TGTGCCAGCAGCCACCCCCTGCCAGGTCTAAGTCAGCCCCAGCATTTT.

The rearrangement joins TRBV6-5 to TRBJ1-3; TRBD1 might be the D (5 bases). CDR3 size: 13 residues. CDR1 and CDR2 from the germline V gene are MNHEY and SVGAGI. Between the trimmed V and J ends, which lost 6 bases and 4 bases, there was a span of 10 bases. The CDR3 spells CASRGGGGNTIYF. As DNA, the CDR3 is TGTGCCAGCAGGGGGGGAGGGGGAAACACCATATATTTT.

This clone was seen a few times. This chain connects TRBV6-5 to TRBJ1-6; TRBD1 agrees at 7 bases. The CDR3 extends over 14 amino acids. Germline CDR1 MNHEY, CDR2 SVGAGI. Losses at the gene ends were 11 bases for V and 5 bases for J; bases not matched to a gene: 9. CDR3 nucleotide sequence: TGTGCCTGTAACAGGGGTAAGGATAATTCACCCCTCCACTTT. This sequence encodes CACNRGKDNSPLHF.

The chain carries TRBV27 and TRBJ1-2; TRBD1 might be the D (6 bases). CDR1 and CDR2 from the germline V gene are MNHEY and SMNVEV (reference sequence). V dropped 5 bases and J dropped 4 bases, with 14 bases sitting between them. The CDR3 contains 14 residues. The CDR3 bases are TGTGCCAGCAGTCTACAGGGTGCTGCCTATGGCTACACCTTC. This translates into CASSLQGAAYGYTF.

The V call is TRBV12-5, the J call TRBJ1-1; D is unresolved. From germline, CDR1 is LGHNT and CDR2 FRNRAP. CDR3 size: 15 residues. V shed 3 bases and J shed 0 bases, with 11 bases lying between them. This CDR3 is CASGFGLMMNTEAFF. CDR3 in DNA: TGTGCTAGTGGTTTCGGACTGATGATGAACACTGAAGCTTTCTTT.